The rows below give T cell receptor beta chains drawn from one sample of a study of cytomegalovirus exposure and HLA in healthy donors. Repertoires were generated with immunoSEQ multiplex PCR, while TCRdb's copy carries only in-frame clones and drops some. The table records roughly 62,000 clones, roughly nine tenths of them present only once. The sample comprised PBMCs. The receptors originated from a woman in her 30s in good health and CMV-seronegative. Each CDR3 is given without its conserved first and last residue.

j_gene: TRBJ1-1
v_gene: TRBV19
CDR3aa: ASSLDWNTEAF

j_gene: TRBJ1-5
v_gene: TRBV19
CDR3aa: ASSIVGEAGNQPQH

j_gene: TRBJ2-7
v_gene: TRBV28
CDR3aa: ASPPPGTGHSSYEQY

j_gene: TRBJ1-1
v_gene: TRBV19
CDR3aa: ASSPTRGTEAF

j_gene: TRBJ2-7
v_gene: TRBV6-4
CDR3aa: ASSDPTSGREDYEQY

j_gene: TRBJ2-7
v_gene: TRBV5-4
CDR3aa: ASSGTGLSYEQY

j_gene: TRBJ1-1
v_gene: TRBV27
CDR3aa: ASSFQEGTEAF

j_gene: TRBJ1-1
v_gene: TRBV19
CDR3aa: ASREQGLKAEAF

j_gene: TRBJ2-7
v_gene: TRBV15
CDR3aa: ATSTGQTYEQY

j_gene: TRBJ2-3
v_gene: TRBV7-2
CDR3aa: ASSLTGTTIDTQY

j_gene: TRBJ2-5
v_gene: TRBV19
CDR3aa: ASSNYAETQY

j_gene: TRBJ2-3
v_gene: TRBV6-4
CDR3aa: ASSSLAGGGDTQY

j_gene: TRBJ2-1
v_gene: TRBV5-1
CDR3aa: ASSWGLAGGVSNEQF

j_gene: TRBJ1-2
v_gene: TRBV7-8
CDR3aa: ASSLASPGLPYGYT

j_gene: TRBJ1-2
v_gene: TRBV19
CDR3aa: ASSIPGSGDYGYT

j_gene: TRBJ2-7
v_gene: TRBV9
CDR3aa: ASSSGDEQY

j_gene: TRBJ2-7
v_gene: TRBV5-8
CDR3aa: ASSTPGTGHWQQY

j_gene: TRBJ2-1
v_gene: TRBV5-4
CDR3aa: ASSLGLAGRNEQF

j_gene: TRBJ1-2
v_gene: TRBV5-5
CDR3aa: ASSLDARNYGYT

j_gene: TRBJ2-7
v_gene: TRBV7-2
CDR3aa: ASSSLAGAIYEQY

j_gene: TRBJ2-5
v_gene: TRBV12-5
CDR3aa: ASGLAAGETQY

j_gene: TRBJ2-7
v_gene: TRBV12-2
CDR3aa: ASRFHSSTSGRPSSYEQY

j_gene: TRBJ1-3
v_gene: TRBV7-2
CDR3aa: ASSPRVERSGNTIY

j_gene: TRBJ1-5
v_gene: TRBV10-3
CDR3aa: AIQGAGNQPQH

j_gene: TRBJ2-7
v_gene: TRBV28
CDR3aa: ASSPHNPGRSGYYEQY

j_gene: TRBJ2-7
v_gene: TRBV28
CDR3aa: ASSLLSVASYEQY

j_gene: TRBJ2-1
v_gene: TRBV5-1
CDR3aa: ASRSPGTSGINEQF

j_gene: TRBJ2-7
v_gene: TRBV30
CDR3aa: AWSVAPYEQY

j_gene: TRBJ1-2
v_gene: TRBV5-1
CDR3aa: ASSAGRDTSYGYT

j_gene: TRBJ1-1
v_gene: TRBV30
CDR3aa: AWSLRGELGAEAF

j_gene: TRBJ2-7
v_gene: TRBV20-1
CDR3aa: SADTTGYVS

j_gene: TRBJ1-1
v_gene: TRBV6-4
CDR3aa: ANPFSVEAF

j_gene: TRBJ1-2
v_gene: TRBV11-2
CDR3aa: ASSPMEFNGYT

j_gene: TRBJ1-2
v_gene: TRBV5-8
CDR3aa: ASSLAGGTRYGYT

j_gene: TRBJ2-3
v_gene: TRBV2
CDR3aa: ASSSSGTYTQY

j_gene: TRBJ2-7
v_gene: TRBV11-2
CDR3aa: ASSNGGDVHYEQY

j_gene: TRBJ1-1
v_gene: TRBV6-1
CDR3aa: ASSEFITEAF

j_gene: TRBJ2-3
v_gene: TRBV19
CDR3aa: ASSEYPDRGTQY

j_gene: TRBJ1-1
v_gene: TRBV7-2
CDR3aa: ASSLSGGGKAF

j_gene: TRBJ2-2
v_gene: TRBV6-1
CDR3aa: ASRGTSGDTGELF

j_gene: TRBJ2-1
v_gene: TRBV7-3
CDR3aa: ASSPLAEVKNEQF

j_gene: TRBJ2-3
v_gene: TRBV29-1
CDR3aa: SVGGGLPSTDTQY

j_gene: TRBJ2-7
v_gene: TRBV5-6
CDR3aa: ASSLPAGRVTYEQY

j_gene: TRBJ1-2
v_gene: TRBV7-2
CDR3aa: ASSSTGFYGYT

j_gene: TRBJ1-1
v_gene: TRBV5-4
CDR3aa: ASSLEVQASTEAF

j_gene: TRBJ1-5
v_gene: TRBV30
CDR3aa: AWSMGRNQPQH

j_gene: TRBJ1-2
v_gene: TRBV19
CDR3aa: ASSIDRGSYGYT

j_gene: TRBJ2-5
v_gene: TRBV11-3
CDR3aa: ASSSGVQETQY

j_gene: TRBJ1-1
v_gene: TRBV19
CDR3aa: ASSPLLGSGTEAF

j_gene: TRBJ1-2
v_gene: TRBV19
CDR3aa: ASAGVYGYT